The 21 T cell receptor beta chains presented below share a single source sample, sequenced in a study of T-cell reconstitution after alpha-beta-depleted transplantation in children. Unique molecular identifiers were built into the TCRbeta library. MiXCR, run by TCRdb on the PCR reads, gives a single entry per CDR3 protein. This sample has 600,000 or so distinct CDR3 sequences; under 30% occur once, and the top ten carry less than 15%. The sequencing here drew on PBMCs, mostly from graft donor cells, taken 360 days after TCRalphabeta/CD19-depleted stem cell transplant. The origin of the receptors is a boy under two years old who had a stem cell transplant for acute myeloid leukemia, so the T cells may come from the graft donor.

This chain uses TRBV7-9 with TRBJ1-1; D may be TRBD1 (5 bases). Germline V gene sequence: CDR1 SEHNR, CDR2 FQNEAQ (reference sequence). V was trimmed by 6 bases and J by 5 bases, leaving 19 bases between them. This CDR3 spans 15 amino acids. CDR3 protein: CASSSWGGERTEAFF. CDR3 DNA sequence: TGTGCCAGCAGTTCCTGGGGGGGGGAGCGGACTGAAGCTTTCTTT.

This clonotype was counted between two and nine times. The V call is TRBV20-1, the J call TRBJ1-2; the D is unclear. The CDR3 is made up of 16 amino acids. Trimming removed 3 bases at V and 0 bases at J, with 17 bases between. From germline, CDR1 is DFQATT and CDR2 SNEGSKA (reference sequence). The CDR3 sequence is CSASTPGRKANYGYTF. CDR3 nucleotides: TGCAGTGCTAGCACCCCCGGGAGGAAAGCTAACTATGGCTACACCTTC.

This clonotype appeared a few times. V and J are TRBV6-1 and TRBJ2-7; tentatively, D is TRBD1 (6 bases). This CDR3 contains 15 residues. Germline V gene lookup returns CDR1 MNHNS and CDR2 SASEGT. V shed 7 bases and J shed 4 bases, with 20 bases lying between them. The CDR3 DNA reads TGTGCCAGCATCCTAGGAGCAGGGGAGCTTTACGAGCAGTACTTC. Protein sequence: CASILGAGELYEQYF.

The V gene is TRBV4-1, the J gene TRBJ1-4, with TRBD1 matching 7 bases. In germline, CDR1 is MGHRA, CDR2 YSYEKL. The CDR3 is 16 amino acids. V was clipped by 8 bases and J by 8 bases; unmatched bases: 17. The CDR3 loop reads CASGRWSDRVDEKLFF. CDR3 nucleotides: TGCGCCAGCGGAAGATGGAGTGACAGGGTGGACGAAAAACTGTTTTTT.

This clonotype has ten or more counts. The genes are TRBV15 and TRBJ2-1; the D gene could be TRBD1 or TRBD2 (5 bases each). Germline V gene lookup returns CDR1 LNHNV and CDR2 YYDKDF (reference sequence). The CDR3 loop spans 16 amino acids. Trimming shortened V by 0 bases and J by 5 bases, and 14 bases separated the two germline ends. CDR3 DNA sequence: TGTGCCACCAGCAGAGATCCTTCTGTGGGGGACAATGAGCAGTTCTTC. Translating it yields CATSRDPSVGDNEQFF.

Ten or more counts support this clonotype. The chain employs TRBV12-3 or TRBV12-4 and TRBJ1-1; D unclear. The length of the CDR3 is 14 residues. V gave up 2 bases and J gave up 10 bases, with 17 bases separating them. This CDR3 is CASSLSGPFRRAFF. In nucleotides, the CDR3 is TGTGCCAGCAGTTTATCCGGACCTTTCAGAAGAGCTTTCTTT.

V and J are TRBV6-4 and TRBJ2-1, with 9 bases fitting TRBD2. V was clipped by 6 bases and J by 2 bases; unmatched bases: 8. The germline V gene has CDR1 MRHNA and CDR2 SNTAGT. The CDR3 contains 16 residues. For the CDR3, the DNA is TGTGCCAGCAGGCCCAGCGGGGGGCCTACCTACAATGAGCAGTTCTTC. It translates to CASRPSGGPTYNEQFF.

The chain recombines TRBV6-5 with TRBJ2-2; a weak D match, TRBD1 (5 bases). The CDR3 sequence is 17 residues long. The germline V gene encodes CDR1 MNHEY and CDR2 SVGAGI. Trimming took 4 bases from V and 5 from J, leaving 20 bases between them. The DNA for the CDR3 is TGTGCCAGCAGTTCCCCACTCTGGGCAGGGCAAACCGGGGAGCTGTTTTTT. Protein sequence: CASSSPLWAGQTGELFF.

This clonotype showed up just once. The chain carries TRBV28 and TRBJ2-1; possibly TRBD2 for D (5 bases). Per the germline V gene, CDR1 is MDHEN and CDR2 is SYDVKM. The CDR3 contains 14 residues. Trimming removed 5 bases at V and 6 bases at J, with 14 bases between. The CDR3 region has the DNA TGTGCCAGCAGTCGATGGGGTGGACTCAATGAGCAGTTCTTC. Residues: CASSRWGGLNEQFF.

The gene calls are TRBV6-1 and TRBJ2-2; TRBD2 matches at 8 bases. The V gene's germline CDR1 is MNHNS and CDR2 SASEGT. The V and J ends lost 6 bases and 6 bases, in that order; junction bases with no gene match: 9. This CDR3 comprises 15 residues. This CDR3 is CASSLSGAGSGELFF. DNA for the CDR3: TGTGCCAGCAGCCTTAGCGGGGCCGGATCCGGGGAGCTGTTTTTT.

This clonotype was seen at least ten times. CDR3 in DNA: TGTGCCAGCACCTTGGGGCAGGGTGGCGAAGCTTTCTTT. Translated, it gives CASTLGQGGEAFF. V is TRBV6-5 and J is TRBJ1-1; possibly TRBD1 for D (5 bases). The germline gives CDR1 MNHEY, CDR2 SVGAGI. Between the trimmed V and J ends, which lost 7 bases and 8 bases, there was a span of 17 bases. The CDR3 loop spans 13 amino acids.

This clonotype was found once. The chain uses TRBV5-5 and TRBJ2-1; D is possibly TRBD1 (5 bases). CDR1 and CDR2 (germline): SGHKS, YYEKEE (reference sequence). The length of the CDR3 is 16 residues. The germline V and J ends were trimmed by 0 bases and 2 bases, with 12 bases remaining between them. CDR3 sequence reads: CASSLVAGFAYNEQFF. CDR3 DNA: TGTGCCAGCAGCTTGGTTGCAGGGTTCGCCTACAATGAGCAGTTCTTC.

The sample holds a few counts of this clonotype. The chain has TRBV6-1 and TRBJ2-7; a possible D gene is TRBD1 (5 bases). Germline CDR1 MNHNS, CDR2 SASEGT. This CDR3 has 16 amino acids. V dropped 3 bases and J dropped 7 bases, with 22 bases sitting between them. CDR3 in amino acids: CASSDITGRLLSEQYV. The CDR3 nucleotides read TGTGCCAGCAGTGATATCACAGGTCGCCTCCTAAGTGAGCAGTACGTC.

This clonotype was seen only a few times. V usage is TRBV30 and J usage is TRBJ2-1; D not resolved. The CDR3 length is 8 residues. Per germline, CDR1 GTSNPN and CDR2 SVGIG (reference sequence). Trimming pared 6 bases from V and 8 bases from J, leaving 2 bases between. The CDR3 is CACDEQFF. CDR3 sequence (DNA): TGTGCCTGCGATGAGCAGTTCTTC. Using reference TRBV30 and TRBJ2-1 for the parts outside the CDR3, the full variable domain is SQTIHQWPATLVQPVGSPLSLECTVEGTSNPNLYWYRQAAGRGLQLLFYSVGIGQISSEVPQNLSASRPQDRQFILSSKKLLLSDSGFYLCACDEQFFGPGTRLTVL.

The V gene is TRBV20-1, the J gene TRBJ2-7; perhaps TRBD1 as D (6 bases). The V end was cut by 0 bases, the J end by 1 base, with 13 bases between. The CDR3 loop spans 15 amino acids. CDR1 is DFQATT and CDR2 is SNEGSKA in the germline V gene (reference sequence). The CDR3, as DNA: TGCAGTGCTAGAGATAGACAGGAACCATCCTACGAGCAGTACTTC. Translated: CSARDRQEPSYEQYF.

This clonotype was seen more than once but under ten times. This chain links TRBV6-5 with TRBJ2-1; D is uncertain. Germline V gene lookup returns CDR1 MNHEY and CDR2 SVGAGI. Trimming removed 0 bases at V and 3 bases at J, with 6 bases between. The CDR3 has 14 amino acids. In DNA form, the CDR3 reads TGTGCCAGCAGTTACTCGATCCTCTACAATGAGCAGTTCTTC. Translated, it gives CASSYSILYNEQFF.

To note about this clonotype: At one end the junction does not follow the germline gene, possibly because of a read error. J is TRBJ2-1 and V is TRBV7-9; D is possibly TRBD1 (6 bases). The CDR3 is 13 amino acids. Germline V gives CDR1 SEHNR, CDR2 FQNEAQ (reference sequence). The CDR3 coding sequence is TGTGCCAGCAGCTTAGTGAGTAGGGACAATTTGATCTTC. Translating it yields CASSLVSRDNLIF.

In its sample, this clonotype was seen a few times. This chain uses TRBV20-1 with TRBJ2-7; 8 positions match TRBD2. J gave up 1 base and V 1 base, and 12 bases lay outside the gene matches. CDR3 length: 17 amino acids. In germline, CDR1 is DFQATT, CDR2 SNEGSKA (reference sequence). The CDR3 DNA reads TGCAGTGCTAGAGGTCCCCCACGGGCTAGCGGGTCCTACGAGCAGTACGTC. It translates to CSARGPPRASGSYEQYV.

The sample holds many counts of this clonotype. The chain employs TRBV29-1 and TRBJ1-1, with D hard to call. Trimming took 0 bases from V and 11 from J, leaving 10 bases between them. This CDR3 has 11 amino acids. CDR1 is SQVTM and CDR2 is ANQGSEA in the germline V gene. CDR3 DNA: TGCAGCGTTGAAGATAGCAGAGAGGCTTTCTTT. As protein: CSVEDSREAFF.

This clonotype was counted a few times. The chain carries TRBV4-3 and TRBJ2-4; possibly TRBD1 or TRBD2 for D (5 bases each). The germline V gene has CDR1 LGHNA and CDR2 YSLEER. The CDR3 covers 15 residues. V shed 5 bases and J shed 10 bases, with 21 bases lying between them. The CDR3 here is CASSNSGTDPFIQYF. The CDR3 DNA is TGCGCCAGCAGCAACTCAGGGACCGACCCTTTTATTCAGTACTTC.

J is TRBJ2-4 and V is TRBV13; weak D call: TRBD2 (5 bases). Between the trimmed V and J ends, which lost 3 bases and 6 bases, there was a span of 9 bases. The CDR3 has 13 residues. CDR1 is PRHDT, CDR2 FYEKMQ, per germline (reference sequence). CDR3 DNA sequence: TGTGCCAGCAGCTTCGGGAACCGAAACATTCAGTACTTC. Protein: CASSFGNRNIQYF.